This TCR beta chain was found in a study of T cell changes during pregnancy in multiple sclerosis. Germline V gives CDR1 SGHVS, CDR2 FQNEAQ. CDR3 length: 13 residues. The junction had 3 bases not matched to a gene; V was cut back by 8 bases and J by 2 bases. Sequenced by immunoSEQ multiplex PCR; TCRdb stores in-frame clones only, minus some. The sample includes tens of thousands of clones, about 92% of them seen just once. The chain recombines TRBV7-8 with TRBJ1-1; TRBD1 agrees at 9 bases. This clonotype was obtained from a female donor with multiple sclerosis, enrolled in a pregnancy study. The source material was CD4+ T cells from peripheral blood mononuclear cells, sampled in the third trimester of pregnancy. In nucleotides, the CDR3 is TGTGCCAGCGGGGACAGGGCCAACACTGAAGCTTTCTTT. Encoded protein: CASGDRANTEAFF.